A single sample gave rise to the 23 T cell receptor beta chains below, sequenced in a study of T cells in Graves' hyperthyroidism and ophthalmopathy. What was amplified from RNA transcripts were TCR beta CDR3 regions. HTBI primers were employed in a first-round RT-PCR of the TCR CDR3. One entry per CDR3 protein results from TCRdb running MiXCR on the multiplex PCR reads. Here the sample spans some 500,000 distinct CDR3 sequences, roughly 15% being singletons. Sequencing was done on a sample of blood. The receptor set was obtained from a woman aged 25 to 39 with Graves' ophthalmopathy.

Many counts were recorded for this clonotype. This chain uses TRBV18 with TRBJ2-4; no definite D call. Trimming removed 4 bases from V and 3 bases from J, with 7 bases in between. Looked up from germline, CDR1 is KGHSH and CDR2 is LQKENI. The CDR3 loop spans 13 amino acids. The DNA of the CDR3 is TGTGCCAGCTCACAAGTGGGCAAAAACATTCAGTACTTC. This encodes CASSQVGKNIQYF.

This clonotype was seen more than once but under ten times. This chain links TRBV19 with TRBJ2-5; tentatively, D is TRBD1 or TRBD2 (6 bases each). The germline gives CDR1 LNHDA, CDR2 SQIVND (reference sequence). Trimming removed 4 bases from V and 6 bases from J, with 15 bases in between. The CDR3 is 14 residues long. The CDR3 DNA reads TGTGCCAGTAGTACGTCCCAGGGGAGGAAGACCCAGTACTTC. Translating gives CASSTSQGRKTQYF.

This clonotype was recorded many times. The genes are TRBV27 and TRBJ2-3; possibly TRBD2 for D (6 bases). CDR1 and CDR2 (germline): MNHEY, SMNVEV (reference sequence). V was trimmed by 2 bases and J by 6 bases, leaving 12 bases between them. CDR3 length equals 14 residues. This CDR3 is CASSLDGSGDTQYF. Here the CDR3 DNA reads TGTGCCAGCAGTTTAGACGGGAGCGGGGATACGCAGTATTTT.

Many counts were recorded for this clonotype. The CDR3 region has the DNA TGTGCCAGCAGTCTTTTGGGGCGGGTAATATCCTACAATGAGCAGTTCTTC. This sequence encodes CASSLLGRVISYNEQFF. The V call is TRBV12-3 or TRBV12-4, the J call TRBJ2-1, with D possibly called TRBD1 or TRBD2 (5 bases each). This CDR3 is 17 amino acids long. The ends were cut back, 5 bases at V and 1 base at J, with 18 bases in the middle.

This chain uses TRBV20-1 with TRBJ2-1; a weak D match, TRBD2 (6 bases). Germline loops: CDR1 DFQATT, CDR2 SNEGSKA (reference sequence). The CDR3 contains 14 residues. With 6 bases removed from V and 9 bases from J, the gap between germline ends came to 21 bases. This CDR3 reads CSASGLNYKSEQFF. The CDR3 DNA reads as TGCAGTGCCTCGGGACTCAACTACAAGAGTGAGCAGTTCTTC.

Ten or more counts support this clonotype. The chain is built from TRBV28 and TRBJ2-3, with D perhaps given as TRBD1 or TRBD2 (5 bases each). CDR1 and CDR2 from the germline V gene are MDHEN and SYDVKM. The CDR3 consists of 14 residues. Trimming pared 5 bases from V and 5 bases from J, leaving 14 bases between. This chain's CDR3 is CASSTRDAGDTQYF. CDR3 sequence (DNA): TGTGCCAGCAGTACCCGGGACGCAGGAGATACGCAGTATTTT.

This clonotype was recorded many times. This CDR3 reads CASSLPGGPYEQYF. The CDR3 region has the DNA TGTGCCAGCAGCCTCCCAGGGGGTCCCTACGAGCAGTACTTC. The genes are TRBV7-2 and TRBJ2-7; 7 nucleotides match TRBD1. CDR3 size: 14 residues. The V and J ends lost 5 bases and 2 bases, in that order; junction bases with no gene match: 6. Germline V lookup: CDR1 SGHTA, CDR2 FQGNSA.

This clonotype was picked up a small number of times. J is TRBJ2-5 and V is TRBV6-5; no definite D call. V gave up 2 bases and J gave up 4 bases, with 11 bases separating them. CDR1 is MNHEY, CDR2 SVGAGI, per germline. The CDR3 is 14 residues long. The DNA for the CDR3 is TGTGCCAGCAGTTACATGGGCAGGCGAGAGACCCAGTACTTC. It translates to CASSYMGRRETQYF.

This clonotype was recorded many times. The V gene is TRBV20-1, the J gene TRBJ2-1, with TRBD2 matching over 9 bases. With 3 bases clipped from V and 7 bases from J, the junction kept 10 bases outside the gene matches. Germline V gives CDR1 DFQATT, CDR2 SNEGSKA (reference sequence). This CDR3 comprises 15 residues. CDR3 sequence: CSARAGGSGSNEQFF. The DNA of the CDR3 is TGCAGTGCTAGGGCAGGGGGTAGCGGGAGTAATGAGCAGTTCTTC.

This clonotype was seen more than once but under ten times. The chain uses TRBV28 and TRBJ2-2, with 8 bases aligning to TRBD1. The V gene end was trimmed by 3 bases and the J gene end by 4 bases; junction bases not matched to a gene: 7. This CDR3 comprises 16 residues. Germline V CDR1 and CDR2: MDHEN, SYDVKM. DNA of the CDR3: TGTGCCAGCAGTTTCTCGGACAGGGTCTTCACCGGGGAGCTGTTTTTT. It specifies CASSFSDRVFTGELFF.

The chain links TRBV28 to TRBJ2-7; TRBD1 matches at 7 bases. Trimming took 6 bases from V and 1 from J; bases not matched to a gene: 3. The germline CDR1 and CDR2 sequences are MDHEN and SYDVKM. This CDR3 has 13 residues. The CDR3 loop is CASRPGQSYEQYF. The CDR3 nucleotides are TGTGCCAGCAGGCCGGGACAGTCCTACGAGCAGTACTTC.

V and J are TRBV4-3 and TRBJ1-1; no reliable D call. Between the trimmed V and J ends, which lost 0 bases and 1 base, there was a span of 9 bases. This CDR3 has 15 amino acids. From germline, CDR1 is LGHNA and CDR2 YSLEER. The CDR3 region is CASSQDPRPNTEAFF. The CDR3 nucleotides read TGCGCCAGCAGCCAAGATCCACGGCCGAACACTGAAGCTTTCTTT.

At least ten counts were recorded for this clonotype. The chain is built from TRBV5-6 and TRBJ2-7, with TRBD2 matching over 11 bases. Germline V CDR1 and CDR2: SGHDT, YYEEEE. V dropped 1 base and J dropped 7; count of bases not matched to a gene: 13. CDR3 size: 17 residues. As DNA, the CDR3 is TGTGCCAGCAGCTTGTGGCCTGGGACTAGCGGCCCAGGGGAGCAGTACTTC. Translating gives CASSLWPGTSGPGEQYF.

This clonotype was seen at least ten times. The chain links TRBV7-2 to TRBJ1-1, with D unresolved. V lost 5 bases and J lost 4, with 11 bases in between. This CDR3 has 13 residues. The germline V gene has CDR1 SGHTA and CDR2 FQGNSA. The CDR3 protein is CASSPWTRTEAFF. Here the CDR3 DNA reads TGTGCCAGCAGCCCCTGGACGCGCACTGAAGCTTTCTTT.

This clonotype has only a few counts. The gene calls are TRBV6-1 and TRBJ1-2; D gene ambiguous. This CDR3 is 14 amino acids long. Germline V gene data show CDR1 as MNHNS and CDR2 as SASEGT. Trimming took off 5 bases at V and 5 bases at J, with 15 bases between the two ends. The CDR3 spells CASSPDPPGYGYTF. CDR3 nucleotides: TGTGCCAGCAGTCCCGACCCGCCGGGGTATGGCTACACCTTC.

This clonotype has just a few counts. This rearrangement joins TRBV5-1 to TRBJ2-5; 7 bases map to TRBD2. Germline CDR1 is SGHRS and CDR2 is YFSETQ. This CDR3 comprises 14 residues. The V segment lost 0 bases and the J segment 4 bases; nucleotides outside the gene matches: 3. The CDR3 DNA reads TGCGCCAGCAGCTTGGAGGGGAGGGGAGAGACCCAGTACTTC. Residues: CASSLEGRGETQYF.

This clonotype was recorded many times. This rearrangement joins TRBV5-1 to TRBJ2-2, with D perhaps given as TRBD1 or TRBD2 (5 bases each). V was shortened by 4 bases and J by 7 bases, with 20 bases between the two germline ends. CDR1 is SGHRS and CDR2 is YFSETQ in the germline V gene. The CDR3 runs 16 residues. The CDR3 DNA is TGCGCCAGCAGCACTGGGGACGCCGGTGCCATCGGGGAGCTGTTTTTT. Translated, it gives CASSTGDAGAIGELFF.

In its sample, this clonotype was seen many times. This chain connects TRBV7-2 to TRBJ2-3; D unresolved. Germline loops: CDR1 SGHTA, CDR2 FQGNSA. This CDR3 has 15 amino acids. V lost 1 base and J lost 0, with 8 bases in between. CDR3 residues: CASSLVVLSTDTQYF. The CDR3 nucleotides read TGTGCCAGCAGCTTAGTGGTATTGAGCACAGATACGCAGTATTTT.

This clonotype was found a few times. This chain connects TRBV7-3 to TRBJ2-1; 8 bases map to TRBD1. The V gene's germline CDR1 is SGHTA and CDR2 FQGTGA. The CDR3 consists of 14 residues. V shed 4 bases, J shed 8 bases, and the junction held 7 bases outside the gene matches. The CDR3 bases are TGTGCCAGCAGCTATGGACAGGGTTCGGATGAGCAGTTCTTC. Its translation: CASSYGQGSDEQFF.

In this sample, this clonotype turned up many times. V is TRBV5-6 and J is TRBJ2-3; D call uncertain. V was cut by 2 bases and J by 2 bases, with 12 bases left in between. CDR1 SGHDT and CDR2 YYEEEE come from the germline V gene. This CDR3 region has 15 residues. In DNA, the CDR3 is TGTGCCAGCAGCTTTGGGAACAGAAACACAGATACGCAGTATTTT. The encoded protein is CASSFGNRNTDTQYF.

This clonotype appeared a few times. A junction end diverges from the germline sequence, so it may reflect a read error. The chain couples TRBV6-1 to TRBJ2-7; the match to TRBD2 covers 12 bases. The CDR3 sequence is 16 residues long. Germline CDR1 is MNHNS and CDR2 is SASEGT. CDR3 loop: CASSIGLAGMSYKQYF. CDR3 in DNA: TGTGCCAGCAGTATAGGACTAGCGGGGATGTCCTACAAGCAGTACTTC.

The J gene is TRBJ2-3, the V gene TRBV28; weak D call: TRBD2 (6 bases). Germline V CDR1 and CDR2: MDHEN, SYDVKM. This CDR3 has 14 amino acids. Trimming took off 2 bases at V and 2 bases at J, with 8 bases between the two ends. The CDR3 nucleotides read TGTGCCAGCAGTTTAACTAGCCCCACAGATACGCAGTATTTT. Its protein is CASSLTSPTDTQYF.

This clonotype was detected only a few times. This chain joins TRBV4-1 and TRBJ2-3; TRBD2 aligns across 10 bases. Germline V CDR1 and CDR2: MGHRA, YSYEKL. The CDR3 is 15 residues long. V shed 1 base and J 4 bases; nucleotides not matched to a gene: 2. The CDR3 DNA reads TGCGCCAGCAGCCAAGCTAGCGGGAGTGCAGATACGCAGTATTTT. Protein sequence: CASSQASGSADTQYF.